This T cell receptor beta chain is from a study of CD8+CD57+ T cells in acquired aplastic anemia. Genomic DNA, serving as template, underwent TCR beta VDJ and CDR3 profiling. TCRdb re-called the reads with MiXCR, one entry per CDR3 protein. The data contain fewer than 250,000 distinct CDR3 sequences, around 50% of them seen just once; the ten biggest clones take up just under 20%. Patients selected for sequencing had displayed CD8+CD57+ cell expansion by flow cytometry. This clonotype has just a few counts. V trimming: 2 bases; J trimming: 10 bases; junction bases outside the gene matches: 11. Germline CDR1 reads MDHEN; CDR2 reads SYDVKM. This CDR3 is 16 amino acids long.

Sequenced material: sorted CD4+, CD8+, or CD8+CD57+ T cells (not recorded which) from PBMCs. V gene TRBV28 combines with J gene TRBJ1-6, with 7 bases fitting TRBD1. The TCR was taken from a human donor with aplastic anemia. CDR3 loop: CASSLVGGQGDSPLHF. The CDR3 coding sequence is TGTGCCAGCAGTTTAGTGGGAGGGCAGGGGGACTCACCCCTCCACTTT.